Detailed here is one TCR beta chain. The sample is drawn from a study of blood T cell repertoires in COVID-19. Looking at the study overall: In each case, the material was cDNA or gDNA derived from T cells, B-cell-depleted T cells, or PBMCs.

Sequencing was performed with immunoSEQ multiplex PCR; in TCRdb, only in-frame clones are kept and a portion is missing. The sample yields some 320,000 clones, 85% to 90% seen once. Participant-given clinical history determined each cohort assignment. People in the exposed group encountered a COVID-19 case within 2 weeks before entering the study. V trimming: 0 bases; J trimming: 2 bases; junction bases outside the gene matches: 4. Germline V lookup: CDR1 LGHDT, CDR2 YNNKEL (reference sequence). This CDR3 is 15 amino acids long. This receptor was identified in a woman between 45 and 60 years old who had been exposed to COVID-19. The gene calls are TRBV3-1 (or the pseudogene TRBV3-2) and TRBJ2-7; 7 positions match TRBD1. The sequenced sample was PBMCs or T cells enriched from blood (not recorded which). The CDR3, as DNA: TGTGCCAGCAGCCAAGATCCCACAGGGGCCTACGAGCAGTACTTC. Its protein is CASSQDPTGAYEQYF.